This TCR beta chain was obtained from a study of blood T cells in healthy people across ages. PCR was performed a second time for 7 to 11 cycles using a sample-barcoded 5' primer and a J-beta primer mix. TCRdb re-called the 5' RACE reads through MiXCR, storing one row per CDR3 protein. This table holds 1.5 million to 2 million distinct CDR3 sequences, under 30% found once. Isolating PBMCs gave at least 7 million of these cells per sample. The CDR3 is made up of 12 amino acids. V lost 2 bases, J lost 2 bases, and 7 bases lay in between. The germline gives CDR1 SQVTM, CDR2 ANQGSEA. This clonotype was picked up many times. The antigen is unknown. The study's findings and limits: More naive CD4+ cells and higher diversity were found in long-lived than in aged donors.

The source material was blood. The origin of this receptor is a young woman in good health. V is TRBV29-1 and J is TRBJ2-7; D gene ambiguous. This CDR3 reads CSVELATYEQYF. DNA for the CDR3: TGCAGCGTTGAATTAGCAACCTACGAGCAGTACTTC.